This T cell receptor (beta chain) appears in the sequencing data of a study of CD8 T cells in ankylosing spondylitis. Regarding the study as a whole: Several highly homologous variants made up a TCR beta motif that seemed to typify ankylosing spondylitis blood. Disease-linked clones reportedly concentrated significantly in matched ankylosing spondylitis synovial fluid.

The CDR3 consists of 15 residues. From germline, CDR1 is MNHEY and CDR2 SMNVEV (reference sequence). With V trimmed by 5 bases and J by 8 bases, 9 bases remained unmatched. MiXCR, run by TCRdb on the 5' RACE reads, gives a single entry per CDR3 protein. The table lists tens of thousands of distinct CDR3 sequences, roughly 5.3% of them singletons, with around 2.2% in the top ten. This clonotype was recorded many times. Its specificity is unknown. The sequenced sample consisted of blood, either unsorted or a sorted T cell fraction (not recorded which). The V call is TRBV27, the J call TRBJ1-4; 9 nucleotides match TRBD1. This sequence originates from a male donor with ankylosing spondylitis or in good health (not recorded which). The CDR3 reads CASSPTGGRYEKLFF. The CDR3 DNA follows: TGTGCCAGCAGTCCCACAGGGGGCAGGTACGAAAAACTGTTTTTT.